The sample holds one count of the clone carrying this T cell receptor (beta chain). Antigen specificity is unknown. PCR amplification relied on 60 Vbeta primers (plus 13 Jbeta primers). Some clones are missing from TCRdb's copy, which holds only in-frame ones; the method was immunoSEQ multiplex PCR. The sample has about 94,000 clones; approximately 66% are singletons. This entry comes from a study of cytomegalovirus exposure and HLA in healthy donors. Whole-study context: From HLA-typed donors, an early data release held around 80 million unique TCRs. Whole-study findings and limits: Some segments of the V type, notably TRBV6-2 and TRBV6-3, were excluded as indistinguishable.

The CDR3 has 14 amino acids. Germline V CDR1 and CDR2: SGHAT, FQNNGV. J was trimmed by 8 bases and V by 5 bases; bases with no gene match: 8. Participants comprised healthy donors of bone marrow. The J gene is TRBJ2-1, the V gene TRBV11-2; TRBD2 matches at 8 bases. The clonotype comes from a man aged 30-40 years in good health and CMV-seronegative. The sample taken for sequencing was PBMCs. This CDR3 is CASSPGLGVDEQFF. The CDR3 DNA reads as TGTGCCAGCAGCCCGGGACTAGGGGTAGATGAGCAGTTCTTC.